These 30 T cell receptor beta chains came from one sample sequenced in a study of monozygotic twins with inflammatory bowel disease. TCRdb reanalyzed the 5' RACE reads, giving one entry per CDR3 protein sequence and no DNA. Seen in this sample are over 100,000 distinct CDR3 sequences; the ten most common clones hold 9.5% to 15%. Sequencing was done on a sample of blood. The origin of the receptors is a human donor with ulcerative colitis or Crohn's disease, or a healthy co-twin of an affected twin (not recorded which).

J is TRBJ2-7 and V is TRBV20-1; the TRBD2 assignment by TCRdb is unverifiable without DNA. The CDR3 has 14 residues. Germline V gene sequence: CDR1 DFQATT, CDR2 SNEGSKA (reference sequence). CDR3 loop: CSARGHSGYYEQYF.

The chain combines TRBV20-1 with TRBJ2-2; TCRdb indicates TRBD1, and absent DNA this call remains unverified. The CDR3 is 13 residues long. CDR1 is DFQATT and CDR2 is SNEGSKA in the germline V gene (reference sequence). CDR3 sequence reads: CSARGGRTGELFF.

The chain recombines TRBV4-2 with TRBJ2-5; the D gene TCRdb calls, TRBD1, cannot be checked with no DNA. Germline-derived CDR1 and CDR2 are LGHNA and YNFKEQ. CDR3 size: 15 residues. The chain's CDR3 is CASSQDPRGGWAQYF.

The CDR3 sequence: CASSIGTANTEAFF. The chain is built from TRBV5-1 and TRBJ1-1. The CDR3 has 14 amino acids. Germline V CDR1 and CDR2: SGHRS, YFSETQ.

This rearrangement joins TRBV20-1 to TRBJ2-1; TCRdb calls TRBD1, which cannot be checked without DNA. Germline CDR1 and CDR2: DFQATT and SNEGSKA (reference sequence). The CDR3 totals 13 residues. The CDR3 reads CSATPGQGDEQFF.

This CDR3 reads CASSLGDGTDTQYF. The V call is TRBV7-8, the J call TRBJ2-3. Germline loops: CDR1 SGHVS, CDR2 FQNEAQ. This CDR3 has 14 residues.

CDR3 protein: CSVGGGGPYNEQFF. The chain links TRBV29-1 to TRBJ2-1; TCRdb's D gene call, TRBD1, goes unchecked for lack of DNA. Germline values: CDR1 SQVTM, CDR2 ANQGSEA. This CDR3 is built from 14 residues.

The chain uses TRBV5-1 and TRBJ1-2. From germline, CDR1 is SGHRS and CDR2 YFSETQ. The CDR3 is 15 amino acids. The CDR3 reads CASSDAKLANYGYTF.

The chain combines TRBV28 with TRBJ2-2. The CDR3 has 15 amino acids. From germline, CDR1 is MDHEN and CDR2 SYDVKM. The CDR3 loop reads CASSSNLINTGELFF.

The chain links TRBV2 to TRBJ2-2; checking the TCRdb D call of TRBD1 is not possible without DNA. This CDR3 spans 15 amino acids. Germline CDR1 and CDR2: SNHLY and FYNNEI. The CDR3: CASSQGITNTGELFF. The whole variable domain, filled in from reference TRBV2 and TRBJ2-2, reads EPEVTQTPSHQVTQMGQEVILRCVPISNHLYFYWYRQILGQKVEFLVSFYNNEISEKSEIFDDQFSVERPDGSNFTLKIRSTKLEDSAMYFCASSQGITNTGELFFGEGSRLTVL.

The rearrangement joins TRBV20-1 to TRBJ2-3; without DNA, the TCRdb call of TRBD2 cannot be checked. This CDR3 has 17 amino acids. Germline V CDR1 and CDR2: DFQATT, SNEGSKA (reference sequence). This chain's CDR3 is CSARGWDWRVNTDTQYF.

This chain joins TRBV18 and TRBJ2-2; TCRdb selects TRBD2, and the lack of DNA leaves this call unchecked. The V gene's germline CDR1 is KGHSH and CDR2 LQKENI. There are 15 residues in the CDR3. CDR3 protein: CASSPLLAGAGELFF.

The chain carries TRBV5-1 and TRBJ2-3; TCRdb returns TRBD1, unconfirmable since there is no DNA. CDR3 length equals 14 residues. From germline, CDR1 is SGHRS and CDR2 YFSETQ. The CDR3 protein is CASSPLGPRGTQYF.

The chain combines TRBV9 with TRBJ1-3; the TRBD1 assignment by TCRdb is unverifiable without DNA. The germline CDR1 and CDR2 sequences are SGDLS and YYNGEE. The CDR3 is 13 amino acids. This CDR3 is CASARPSGNTIYF. Complete variable domain (other parts from reference TRBV9 and TRBJ1-3): DSGVTQTPKHLITATGQRVTLRCSPRSGDLSVYWYQQSLDQGLQFLIQYYNGEERAKGNILERFSAQQFPDLHSELNLSSLELGDSALYFCASARPSGNTIYFGEGSWLTVV.

The J gene is TRBJ1-3, the V gene TRBV10-3. The CDR3 length is 14 residues. The germline gives CDR1 ENHRY, CDR2 SYGVKD. The CDR3 is CAISVPDSMRTIYF.

The CDR3: CASSLVVAGELETQYF. This chain links TRBV5-1 with TRBJ2-5; TCRdb calls TRBD2, which cannot be checked without DNA. The CDR3 extends over 16 amino acids. Germline V gives CDR1 SGHRS, CDR2 YFSETQ. Filled out from reference TRBV5-1 and TRBJ2-5, the complete variable domain reads KAGVTQTPRYLIKTRGQQVTLSCSPISGHRSVSWYQQTPGQGLQFLFEYFSETQRNKGNFPGRFSGRQFSNSRSEMNVSTLELGDSALYLCASSLVVAGELETQYFGPGTRLLVL.

The chain uses TRBV29-1 and TRBJ2-1; TCRdb returns TRBD2, unconfirmable since there is no DNA. The CDR3 totals 15 residues. CDR1 is SQVTM, CDR2 ANQGSEA, per germline. CDR3 region: CSVIHRTSFTNEQFF.

CDR3 region: CASSSPGSSPYEQYF. The gene calls are TRBV28 and TRBJ2-7; TCRdb calls TRBD1, which cannot be checked without DNA. Per the germline V gene, CDR1 is MDHEN and CDR2 is SYDVKM. This CDR3 is built from 15 residues.

Measured by frequency, this clonotype is medium-sized. The chain couples TRBV5-1 to TRBJ1-1; TCRdb's D call, TRBD1, is unchecked because there is no DNA. This CDR3 spans 13 amino acids. Germline V lookup: CDR1 SGHRS, CDR2 YFSETQ. CDR3 in amino acids: CASSRTGPTEAFF.

The rearrangement uses TRBV27 and TRBJ2-1; no DNA is available, so the TRBD1 call from TCRdb remains unchecked. The CDR3 is 14 amino acids. In germline, CDR1 is MNHEY, CDR2 SMNVEV (reference sequence). The CDR3 here is CASSLGGRGNEQFF.

The genes are TRBV5-1 and TRBJ2-5; with no DNA, the TCRdb D assignment of TRBD1 cannot be verified. The CDR3 sequence is 14 residues long. Per germline, CDR1 SGHRS and CDR2 YFSETQ. This CDR3 reads CASSLDGGGETQYF.

Here the CDR3 reads CSARASGGAREQYF. The V and J genes are TRBV20-1 and TRBJ2-7; the TCRdb D gene call, TRBD2, has no DNA to confirm it. The CDR3 consists of 14 residues. Germline V CDR1 and CDR2: DFQATT, SNEGSKA (reference sequence).

The CDR3 reads CASSRPATDTQYF. The gene calls are TRBV5-5 and TRBJ2-3. The CDR3 contains 13 residues. The germline V gene encodes CDR1 SGHKS and CDR2 YYEKEE (reference sequence). Filled out from reference TRBV5-5 and TRBJ2-3, the complete variable domain reads DAGVTQSPTHLIKTRGQQVTLRCSPISGHKSVSWYQQVLGQGPQFIFQYYEKEERGRGNFPDRFSARQFPNYSSELNVNALLLGDSALYLCASSRPATDTQYFGPGTRLTVL.

The gene calls are TRBV20-1 and TRBJ2-5; lacking DNA, the TRBD1 call made by TCRdb goes unchecked. CDR1 is DFQATT, CDR2 SNEGSKA, per germline (reference sequence). The CDR3 is made up of 14 amino acids. The CDR3 is CSWGGQGIQETQYF.

The chain carries TRBV20-1 and TRBJ2-3; the TCRdb call, TRBD2, lacks DNA for checking. The germline gives CDR1 DFQATT, CDR2 SNEGSKA (reference sequence). The CDR3 contains 14 residues. CDR3 region: CSTGTSRTTDTQYF.

The chain employs TRBV6-1 and TRBJ2-3; lacking DNA, the TRBD2 call made by TCRdb goes unchecked. Per the germline V gene, CDR1 is MNHNS and CDR2 is SASEGT. This CDR3 has 14 residues. This chain's CDR3 is CASSAGLVGPSRYF.

CDR3 protein: CASSRSGLLRSPSSYNEQFF. This chain uses TRBV4-1 with TRBJ2-1; TCRdb indicates TRBD2, and absent DNA this call remains unverified. The CDR3 spans 20 residues. The germline V gene has CDR1 MGHRA and CDR2 YSYEKL.

The V call is TRBV21-1, the J call TRBJ2-7. TRBV21-1 is a listed pseudogene. This CDR3 has 16 residues. The CDR3 region is CASSTSLAGCTYEQYF.

J is TRBJ2-2 and V is TRBV29-1; TCRdb indicates TRBD1, and absent DNA this call remains unverified. Germline V gene sequence: CDR1 SQVTM, CDR2 ANQGSEA. There are 15 residues in the CDR3. This CDR3 is CSVVSKAGWSGELFF.

The J gene is TRBJ2-5, the V gene TRBV4-3; without DNA, the TCRdb call of TRBD1 cannot be checked. CDR1 LGHNA and CDR2 YSLEER come from the germline V gene. This CDR3 contains 15 residues. This CDR3 reads CASSQVGGPGETQYF.